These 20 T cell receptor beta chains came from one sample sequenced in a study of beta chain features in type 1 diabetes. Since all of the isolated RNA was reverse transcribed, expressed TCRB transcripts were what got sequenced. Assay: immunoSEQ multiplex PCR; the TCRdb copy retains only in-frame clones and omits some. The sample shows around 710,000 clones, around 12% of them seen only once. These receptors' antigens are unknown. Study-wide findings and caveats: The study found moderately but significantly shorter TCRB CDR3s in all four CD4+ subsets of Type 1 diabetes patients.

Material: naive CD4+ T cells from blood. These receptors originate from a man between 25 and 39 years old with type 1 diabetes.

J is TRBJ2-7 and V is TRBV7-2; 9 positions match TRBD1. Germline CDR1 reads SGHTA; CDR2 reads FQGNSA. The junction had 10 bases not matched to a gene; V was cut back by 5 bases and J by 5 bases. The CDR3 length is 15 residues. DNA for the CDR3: TGTGCCAGCAGCGCCACGGGACAGGGCGCCGACGAGCAGTACTTC. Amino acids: CASSATGQGADEQYF.

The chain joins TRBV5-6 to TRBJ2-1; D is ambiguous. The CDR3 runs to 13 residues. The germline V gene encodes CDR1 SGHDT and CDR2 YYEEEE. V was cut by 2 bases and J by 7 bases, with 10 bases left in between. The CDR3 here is CASSLGNWNEQFF. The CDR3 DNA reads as TGTGCCAGCAGCTTAGGGAATTGGAATGAGCAGTTCTTC.

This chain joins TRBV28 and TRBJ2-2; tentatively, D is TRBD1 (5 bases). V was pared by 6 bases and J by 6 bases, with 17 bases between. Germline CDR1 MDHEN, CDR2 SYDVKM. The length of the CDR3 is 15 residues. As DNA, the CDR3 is TGTGCCAGCAGCACTCAGGGTGGGTCTCCCGGGGAGCTGTTTTTT. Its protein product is CASSTQGGSPGELFF.

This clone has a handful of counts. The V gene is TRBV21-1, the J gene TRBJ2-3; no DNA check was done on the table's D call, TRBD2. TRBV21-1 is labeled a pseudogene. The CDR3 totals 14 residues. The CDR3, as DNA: TGTGCCAGCAGCAAAGGGCGGAGGACAGATACGCAGTATTTT. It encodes CASSKGRRTDTQYF.

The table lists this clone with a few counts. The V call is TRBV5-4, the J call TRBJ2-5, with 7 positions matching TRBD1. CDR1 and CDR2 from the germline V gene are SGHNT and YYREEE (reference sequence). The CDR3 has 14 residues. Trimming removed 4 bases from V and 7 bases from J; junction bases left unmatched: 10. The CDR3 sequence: CASSLTGPTRTQYF. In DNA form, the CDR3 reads TGTGCCAGCAGCCTGACAGGGCCAACACGGACCCAGTACTTC. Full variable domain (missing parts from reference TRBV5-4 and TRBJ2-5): ETGVTQSPTHLIKTRGQQVTLRCSSQSGHNTVSWYQQALGQGPQFIFQYYREEENGRGNFPPRFSGLQFPNYSSELNVNALELDDSALYLCASSLTGPTRTQYFGPGTRLLVL.

As DNA, the CDR3 is TGTGCCTGGAGTGTTGGGGTAGGGGCAGCGTCCTACGAGCAGTACTTC. It specifies CAWSVGVGAASYEQYF. The chain has TRBV30 and TRBJ2-7; perhaps TRBD1 as D (5 bases). CDR3 length: 16 residues. V lost 0 bases and J 1 base, leaving 16 bases between the germline ends. Germline V gives CDR1 GTSNPN, CDR2 SVGIG (reference sequence).

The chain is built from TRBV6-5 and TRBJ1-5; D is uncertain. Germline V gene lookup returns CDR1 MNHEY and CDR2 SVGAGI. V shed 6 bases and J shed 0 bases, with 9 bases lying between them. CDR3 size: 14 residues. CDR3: CASSQLDSNQPQHF. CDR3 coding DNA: TGTGCCAGCAGCCAATTAGATAGCAATCAGCCCCAGCATTTT.

This chain's CDR3 is CACRPSVSSYEQYF. The CDR3 DNA reads TGTGCCTGTCGACCGAGCGTAAGCTCCTACGAGCAGTACTTC. The V call is TRBV30, the J call TRBJ2-7; D unresolved. V was pared by 6 bases and J by 0 bases, with 15 bases between. The CDR3 totals 14 residues. The germline CDR1 and CDR2 sequences are GTSNPN and SVGIG (reference sequence).

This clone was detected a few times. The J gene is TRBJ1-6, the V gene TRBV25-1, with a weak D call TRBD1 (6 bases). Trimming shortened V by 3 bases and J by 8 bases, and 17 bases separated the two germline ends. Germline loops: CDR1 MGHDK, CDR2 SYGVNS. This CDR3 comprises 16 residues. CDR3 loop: CASSDPSGGGYSPLHF. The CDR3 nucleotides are TGTGCCAGCAGTGATCCCTCGGGGGGCGGGTATTCACCCCTCCACTTT.

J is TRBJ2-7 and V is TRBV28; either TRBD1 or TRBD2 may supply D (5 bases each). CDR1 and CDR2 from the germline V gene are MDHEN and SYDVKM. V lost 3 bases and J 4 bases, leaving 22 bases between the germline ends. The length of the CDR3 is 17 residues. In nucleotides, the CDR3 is TGTGCCAGCAGTTTCAGTATACGGGGCCCGCTTCTTTACGAGCAGTACTTC. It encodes CASSFSIRGPLLYEQYF.

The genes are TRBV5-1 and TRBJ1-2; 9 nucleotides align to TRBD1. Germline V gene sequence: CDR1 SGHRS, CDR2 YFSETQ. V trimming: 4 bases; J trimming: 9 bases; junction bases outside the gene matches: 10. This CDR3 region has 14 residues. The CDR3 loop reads CASSMGTGMDRYTF. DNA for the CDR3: TGCGCCAGCAGCATGGGGACAGGGATGGATCGCTACACCTTC.

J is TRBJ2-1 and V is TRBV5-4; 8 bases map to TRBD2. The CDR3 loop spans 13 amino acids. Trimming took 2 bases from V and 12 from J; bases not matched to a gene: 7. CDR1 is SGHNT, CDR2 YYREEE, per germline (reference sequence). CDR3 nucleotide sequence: TGTGCCAGCAGCTTCTATACCCGGGGGGGGCAGTTCTTC. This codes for CASSFYTRGGQFF.

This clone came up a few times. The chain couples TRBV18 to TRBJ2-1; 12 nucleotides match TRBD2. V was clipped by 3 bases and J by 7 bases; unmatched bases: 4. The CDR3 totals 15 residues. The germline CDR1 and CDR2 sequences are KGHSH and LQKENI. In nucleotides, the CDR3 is TGTGCCAGCTCACCCGCTAGCGGGGGGGAGAATGAGCAGTTCTTC. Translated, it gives CASSPASGGENEQFF.

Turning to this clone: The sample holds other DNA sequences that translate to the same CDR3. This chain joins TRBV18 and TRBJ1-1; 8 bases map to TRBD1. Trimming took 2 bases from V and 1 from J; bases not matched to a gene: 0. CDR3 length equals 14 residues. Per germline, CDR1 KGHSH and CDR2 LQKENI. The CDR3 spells CASSPGQGNTEAFF. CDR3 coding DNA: TGTGCCAGCTCACCAGGACAGGGGAACACTGAAGCTTTCTTT. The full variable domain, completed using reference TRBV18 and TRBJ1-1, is NAGVMQNPRHLVRRRGQEARLRCSPMKGHSHVYWYRQLPEEGLKFMVYLQKENIIDESGMPKERFSAEFPKEGPSILRIQQVVRGDSAAYFCASSPGQGNTEAFFGQGTRLTVV.

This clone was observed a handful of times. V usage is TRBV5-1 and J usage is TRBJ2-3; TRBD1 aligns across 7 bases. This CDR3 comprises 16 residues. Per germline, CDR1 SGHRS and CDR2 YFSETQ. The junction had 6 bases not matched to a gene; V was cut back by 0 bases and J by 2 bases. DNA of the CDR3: TGCGCCAGCAGCTTGGCGAGACAGGGACCCACAGATACGCAGTATTTT. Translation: CASSLARQGPTDTQYF.

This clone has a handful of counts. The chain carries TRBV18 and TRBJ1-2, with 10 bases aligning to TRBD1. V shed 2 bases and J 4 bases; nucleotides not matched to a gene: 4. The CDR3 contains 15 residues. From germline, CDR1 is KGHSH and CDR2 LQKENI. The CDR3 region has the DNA TGTGCCAGCTCACCAGGGACAGGGGAATTCTATGGCTACACCTTC. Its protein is CASSPGTGEFYGYTF. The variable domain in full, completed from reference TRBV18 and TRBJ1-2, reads NAGVMQNPRHLVRRRGQEARLRCSPMKGHSHVYWYRQLPEEGLKFMVYLQKENIIDESGMPKERFSAEFPKEGPSILRIQQVVRGDSAAYFCASSPGTGEFYGYTFGSGTRLTVV.

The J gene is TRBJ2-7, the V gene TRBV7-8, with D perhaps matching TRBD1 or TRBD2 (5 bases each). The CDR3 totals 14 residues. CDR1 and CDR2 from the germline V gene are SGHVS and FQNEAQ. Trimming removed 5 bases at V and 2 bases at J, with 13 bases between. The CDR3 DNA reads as TGTGCCAGCAGCCATAGGGACGGCCCCTACGAGCAGTACTTC. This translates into CASSHRDGPYEQYF.

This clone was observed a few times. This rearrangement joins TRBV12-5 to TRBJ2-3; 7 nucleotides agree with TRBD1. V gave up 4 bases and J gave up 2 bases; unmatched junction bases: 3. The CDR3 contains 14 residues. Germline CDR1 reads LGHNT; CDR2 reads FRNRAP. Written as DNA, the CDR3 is TGTGCTAGTGGTTCGGACAGGTACACAGATACGCAGTATTTT. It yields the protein CASGSDRYTDTQYF.

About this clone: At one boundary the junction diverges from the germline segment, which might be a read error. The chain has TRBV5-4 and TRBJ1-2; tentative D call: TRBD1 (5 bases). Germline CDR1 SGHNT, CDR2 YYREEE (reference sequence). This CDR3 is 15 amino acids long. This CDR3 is CASSLARWGGYGYTF. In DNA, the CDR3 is TGTGCCAGCAGTTTGGCCCGATGGGGGGGTTATGGCTACACCTTC.

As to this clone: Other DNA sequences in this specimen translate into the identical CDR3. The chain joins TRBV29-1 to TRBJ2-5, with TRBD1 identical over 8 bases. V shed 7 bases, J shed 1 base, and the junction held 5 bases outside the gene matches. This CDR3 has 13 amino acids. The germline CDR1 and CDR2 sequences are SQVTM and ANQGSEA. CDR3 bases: TGCAGCGCCGGAGACAGGGGCCAAGAGACCCAGTACTTC. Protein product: CSAGDRGQETQYF.